Detailed here is one TCR beta chain. Its antigen target is currently unknown. Base qualities are not at hand, and no much larger clone is one base apart. Preparation of the library involved PCR. The instrument was an Illumina HiSeq 2500. To normalize quantification of the TCRbeta repertoire, the TCR libraries were built with molecular barcoding that relied on unique molecular identifiers. TCRdb reprocessing: public reads trimmed at Q25 with fastp, clones called with MiXCR, in-frame beta chains kept. A single entry per CDR3 protein holds the most common genes and DNA from its merged rows. This sample comprises 500,000 or so distinct CDR3 sequences, 32% of them detected only once. Clones ranked in the top ten supply around 2.5% of the sample. Spanning cysteine to phenylalanine, the CDR3 consists of 18 amino acids. Only the CDR3 part of the read is kept: 54 bases, read in frame from the first base. The germline V gene (reference sequence) provides CDR1 SGHAT and CDR2 FQDESV. Germline trimming: 1 base from V, 0 bases from J; junction bases outside gene matches: 8.

This entry belongs to a study of T-cell reconstitution after alpha-beta-depleted transplantation in children (dated by TCRdb to 2016 to 2017). The study in broad terms: Using TCR repertoire profiling, the study quantitatively followed how T-cell immune reconstitution unfolded in children after TCRalphabeta/CD19-depleted allogeneic hematopoietic cell transplantation.

The chain links TRBV11-1 with TRBJ2-1, and TRBD2 aligns with 8 junction nucleotides. The sequences come from PBMCs from the stem cell graft donor, collected from the stem cell graft. This TCR derives from a human donor who donated a stem cell graft to a child with aplastic anemia. The CDR3 corresponds to CASSLVVVAGSSYNEQFF. The base sequence is TGTGCCAGCAGCTTAGTAGTGGTAGCGGGAAGCTCCTACAATGAGCAGTTCTTC.